This TCR beta chain was retrieved from a study of PD-1 blockade in classical Hodgkin lymphoma. Study summary: Each patient was given nivolumab 3 mg/kg through a vein every 2 weeks.

Regarding the study as a whole: The study reported lower baseline TCR diversity in newly diagnosed patients than in healthy donors. It was CD4+ TCR diversity, not CD8+, that rose significantly by C4D1.

For this clone: Its antigen is unknown.

V lost 1 base, J lost 8 bases, and 14 bases lay in between. Germline CDR1 reads LGHNA; CDR2 reads YSLEER. The CDR3 has 15 residues. All the patients suffered relapse after autologous stem cell transplantation, and brentuximab vedotin exposure differed. Assay: immunoSEQ multiplex PCR; the TCRdb copy retains only in-frame clones and omits some. The sample lists about 19,000 clones; roughly 90% were seen once. The chain employs TRBV4-3 and TRBJ1-4; D remains unclear. This specimen consisted of peripheral blood mononuclear cells (PBMCs), obtained before the second cycle of nivolumab. The TCR comes from a human donor with classical Hodgkin lymphoma. CDR3 in DNA: TGCGCCAGCAGCCAAGTGGGTTCTGGGGAAGAAAAACTGTTTTTT. Its translation is CASSQVGSGEEKLFF.